Given below is one T cell receptor beta chain in context. This CDR3 comprises 13 residues. Trimming left V 8 bases short and J 0 bases short, with 7 bases between. The V gene's germline CDR1 is MGHDK and CDR2 SYGVNS. The data stem from a study of OX40 agonist ivuxolimab in advanced cancers. Sequenced by immunoSEQ multiplex PCR; TCRdb stores in-frame clones only, minus some. The data show 65,000 to 75,000 clones, about 91% seen once. The sample here was CD4+ or CD8+ T cells sorted from blood, taken in a trial of the OX40 agonist ivuxolimab. The V call is TRBV25-1, the J call TRBJ1-4; no clear D gene. The receptor comes from an adult with an advanced solid tumor such as melanoma, head and neck, liver or kidney cancer. The CDR3 DNA is TGTGCCAGCCAAGTTGCAACTAATGAAAAACTGTTTTTT. Residues: CASQVATNEKLFF.